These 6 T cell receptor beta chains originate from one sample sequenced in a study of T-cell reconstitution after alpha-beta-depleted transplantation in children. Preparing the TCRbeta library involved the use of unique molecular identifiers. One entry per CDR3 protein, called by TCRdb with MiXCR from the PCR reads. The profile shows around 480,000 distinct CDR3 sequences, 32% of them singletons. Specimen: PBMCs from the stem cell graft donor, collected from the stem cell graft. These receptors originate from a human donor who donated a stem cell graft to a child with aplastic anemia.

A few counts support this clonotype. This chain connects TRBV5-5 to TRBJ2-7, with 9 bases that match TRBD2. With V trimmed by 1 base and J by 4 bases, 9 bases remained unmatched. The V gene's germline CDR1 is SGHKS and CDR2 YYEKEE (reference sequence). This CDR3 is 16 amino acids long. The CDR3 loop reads CASSLFPGLAEYEQYV. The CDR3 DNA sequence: TGTGCCAGCAGCTTGTTTCCGGGACTAGCCGAATACGAGCAGTACGTC.

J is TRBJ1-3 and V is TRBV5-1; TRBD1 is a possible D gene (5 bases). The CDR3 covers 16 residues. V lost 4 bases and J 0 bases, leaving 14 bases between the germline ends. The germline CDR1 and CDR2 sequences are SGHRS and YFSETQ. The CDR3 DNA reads TGCGCCAGCAGCCTGACAGATTCGATCTCTGGAAACACCATATATTTT. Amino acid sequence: CASSLTDSISGNTIYF.

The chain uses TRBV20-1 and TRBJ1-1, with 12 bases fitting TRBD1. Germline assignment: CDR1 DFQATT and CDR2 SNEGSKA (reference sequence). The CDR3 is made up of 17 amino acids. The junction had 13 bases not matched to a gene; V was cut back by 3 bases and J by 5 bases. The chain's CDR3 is CSARGDRGLWGGTEAFF. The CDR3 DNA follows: TGCAGTGCTAGGGGGGACAGGGGGCTGTGGGGTGGAACTGAAGCTTTCTTT.

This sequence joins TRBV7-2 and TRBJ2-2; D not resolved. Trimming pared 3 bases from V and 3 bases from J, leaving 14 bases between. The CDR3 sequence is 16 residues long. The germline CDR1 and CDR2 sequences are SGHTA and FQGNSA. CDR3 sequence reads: CASSFRALPDTGELFF. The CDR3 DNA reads TGTGCCAGCAGCTTTAGGGCCCTACCGGACACCGGGGAGCTGTTTTTT.

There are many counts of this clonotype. CDR3 in DNA: TGCAGTGCTAGTGGGGGGGGAAATAGCAATCAGCCCCAGCATTTT. It specifies CSASGGGNSNQPQHF. V usage is TRBV20-1 and J usage is TRBJ1-5; D is possibly TRBD1 (5 bases). Trimming took 3 bases from V and 0 from J, leaving 12 bases between them. The length of the CDR3 is 15 residues. CDR1 and CDR2 from the germline V gene are DFQATT and SNEGSKA (reference sequence).

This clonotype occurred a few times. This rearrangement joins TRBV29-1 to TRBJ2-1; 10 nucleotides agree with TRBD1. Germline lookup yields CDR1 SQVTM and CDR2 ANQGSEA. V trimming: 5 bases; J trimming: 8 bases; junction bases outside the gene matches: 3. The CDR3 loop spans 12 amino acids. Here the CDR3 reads CSVRQGAYEQFF. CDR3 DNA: TGCAGCGTTCGACAGGGGGCTTATGAGCAGTTCTTC.